In its sample, the clone carrying this T cell receptor beta chain was seen many times. The data were taken from a study of blood T cell repertoires in COVID-19. Study context: The samples span acute and convalescent COVID-19 from the United States, Italy and Spain. The analysed material was cDNA or gDNA that came from T cells, B-cell-depleted T cells, or PBMCs.

Germline-derived CDR1 and CDR2 are SEHNR and FQNEAQ (reference sequence). The V end lost 5 bases, the J end lost 5 bases, and 6 bases lay between the germline ends. The CDR3 is made up of 12 amino acids. Per the study methods: Reference gene primers were amplified, and this amplification served to estimate nucleated cell counts. Profiling relied on immunoSEQ multiplex PCR, and the TCRdb table lists in-frame clones only, not all of them. That table supplies the V and J calls and clone size; D and trimming were determined from the DNA. The sample yields 150,000 or so clones, roughly four fifths seen once.

This clonotype was obtained from a woman aged 50 to 60 with active or convalescent COVID-19. The rearrangement links TRBV7-9 to TRBJ2-2; D might be TRBD1 (5 bases). The specimen was peripheral blood. CDR3 bases: TGTGCCAGCAGCCCAGGGACCGGGGAGCTGTTTTTT. It is translated as CASSPGTGELFF.